This T cell receptor beta chain was found in a study of T cell changes during pregnancy in multiple sclerosis. Trimming took 1 base from V and 9 from J, leaving 13 bases between them. The CDR3 has 15 residues. Germline values: CDR1 MNHEY, CDR2 SMNVEV (reference sequence). Assay used: immunoSEQ multiplex PCR; TCRdb lists only in-frame clones, some missing. The repertoire consists of around 37,000 clones, with about 90% occurring once and the leading ten covering more than 20%. The rearrangement links TRBV27 to TRBJ1-6; D is possibly TRBD1 (6 bases). The sequence was collected from a female donor with multiple sclerosis, enrolled in a pregnancy study. The specimen comprised CD8+ T cells from peripheral blood mononuclear cells, sampled before pregnancy. The CDR3 sequence: CASSLLRTEGSPLHF. CDR3 coding DNA: TGTGCCAGCAGTTTATTAAGGACAGAGGGTTCACCCCTCCACTTT.